The T cell receptor beta chain described here comes from a study of monozygotic twins with inflammatory bowel disease. TCRdb reprocessed the 5' RACE reads, with one entry per CDR3 protein and no DNA. The sample data list just over 300,000 distinct CDR3 sequences. The CDR3 contains 14 residues. CDR1 is SGHTA and CDR2 is FQGNSA in the germline V gene. The clonotype originates from a human donor with ulcerative colitis or Crohn's disease, or a healthy co-twin of an affected twin (not recorded which). This chain uses TRBV7-2 with TRBJ2-1; with no DNA, the TCRdb D assignment of TRBD2 cannot be verified. Sequencing was carried out using blood. The CDR3 region is CASSRLIAYNEQFF.